The source of this T cell receptor (beta chain) is a study of cytomegalovirus exposure and HLA in healthy donors. Broader study findings: Most sequenced TCRs were rare (though some public TCRs occurred in many donors). 150 to 200 TCR beta chains were listed as cytomegalovirus-associated. Earlier findings revealed that most TCR beta V segments proved productive either about 87% or about 30% of the time. Reports indicate that TCR beta sequences accurately predicted the HLA-A and HLA-B alleles of most subjects.

In regard to this clone: What it binds is unknown.

A multiplex PCR was run with 60 Vbeta primers and 13 Jbeta primers. Repertoires were generated with immunoSEQ multiplex PCR, while TCRdb's copy carries only in-frame clones and drops some. The table includes about 150,000 clones, roughly 81% detected once. CDR1 is SEHNR and CDR2 is FQNEAQ in the germline V gene (reference sequence). The J segment lost 6 bases and the V segment lost 1 base, leaving 2 bases of the junction unmatched. The CDR3 extends over 13 amino acids. The source material was PBMCs. The sequence was collected from a woman under 30 in good health and CMV-seronegative. The chain joins TRBV7-9 to TRBJ1-1, with TRBD1 identical over 7 bases. Here the CDR3 reads CASSLVGGPEAFF. In DNA, the CDR3 is TGTGCCAGCAGCTTAGTAGGGGGCCCTGAAGCTTTCTTT.